The T cell receptor (beta chain) under discussion was sequenced for a study of blood T cell repertoires in COVID-19. Turning to the study itself: Collection of acute and convalescent COVID-19 samples took place in the United States, Italy and Spain. PBMCs, B-cell-depleted T cells, or T cells provided the cDNA or gDNA that made up the material.

The length of the CDR3 is 13 residues. The germline V gene encodes CDR1 SGHDT and CDR2 YYEEEE. V shed 1 base and J shed 8 bases, with 12 bases lying between them. As processed by the authors: Nucleated cell counts were estimated from reference gene primer amplification. Only in-frame clones appear in the TCRdb table, and some are missing; sequencing was by immunoSEQ multiplex PCR. V and J calls and clone size are as listed in that table; D and trimming were resolved from the DNA. The sample consists of some 56,000 clones, roughly 83% of them appearing once. Sequences were obtained from peripheral blood. This clonotype was sampled from a woman older than 75 with acute or convalescent COVID-19. The chain carries TRBV5-6 and TRBJ1-2; D is possibly TRBD1 (5 bases). CDR3 nucleotides: TGTGCCAGCAGCTTGAGGGGCTTAGGAGGCTACACCTTC. Residues: CASSLRGLGGYTF. The whole variable domain, remainder taken from reference TRBV5-6 and TRBJ1-2, is DAGVTQSPTHLIKTRGQQVTLRCSPKSGHDTVSWYQQALGQGPQFIFQYYEEEERQRGNFPDRFSGHQFPNYSSELNVNALLLGDSALYLCASSLRGLGGYTFGSGTRLTVV.